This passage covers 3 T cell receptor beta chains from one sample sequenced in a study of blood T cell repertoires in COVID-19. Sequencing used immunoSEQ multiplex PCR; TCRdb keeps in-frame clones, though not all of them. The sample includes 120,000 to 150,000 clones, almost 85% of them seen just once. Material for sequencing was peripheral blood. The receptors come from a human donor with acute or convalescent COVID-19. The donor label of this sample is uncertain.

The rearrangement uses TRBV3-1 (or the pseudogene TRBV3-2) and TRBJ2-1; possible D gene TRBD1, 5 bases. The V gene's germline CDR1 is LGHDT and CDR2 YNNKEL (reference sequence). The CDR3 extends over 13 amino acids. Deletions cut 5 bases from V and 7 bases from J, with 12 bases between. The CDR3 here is CASSYGARNEQFF. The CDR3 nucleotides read TGTGCCAGCAGCTATGGGGCTAGGAATGAGCAGTTCTTC.

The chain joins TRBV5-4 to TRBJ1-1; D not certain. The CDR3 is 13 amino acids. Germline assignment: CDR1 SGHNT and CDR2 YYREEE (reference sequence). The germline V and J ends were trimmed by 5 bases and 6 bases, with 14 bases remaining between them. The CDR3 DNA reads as TGTGCCAGCAGGCCTAAAAGTGAGGCTGAAGCTTTCTTT. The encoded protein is CASRPKSEAEAFF.

The CDR3 region has the DNA TGTGCCAGCAAGATCCAGGAGAACACTGAAGCTTTCTTT. This translates into CASKIQENTEAFF. The V and J genes are TRBV7-2 and TRBJ1-1; D ambiguous. Germline V gene lookup returns CDR1 SGHTA and CDR2 FQGNSA. The CDR3 has 13 amino acids. V was pared by 7 bases and J by 1 base, with 10 bases between.